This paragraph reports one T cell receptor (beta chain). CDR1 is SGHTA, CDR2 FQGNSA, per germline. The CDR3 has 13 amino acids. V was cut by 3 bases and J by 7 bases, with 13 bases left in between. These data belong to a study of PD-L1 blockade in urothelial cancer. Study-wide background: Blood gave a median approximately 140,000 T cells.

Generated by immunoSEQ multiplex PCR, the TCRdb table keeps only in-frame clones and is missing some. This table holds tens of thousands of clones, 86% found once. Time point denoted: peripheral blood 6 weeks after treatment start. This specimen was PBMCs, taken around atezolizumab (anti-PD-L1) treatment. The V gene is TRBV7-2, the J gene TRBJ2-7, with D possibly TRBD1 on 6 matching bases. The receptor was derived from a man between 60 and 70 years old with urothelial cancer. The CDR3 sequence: CASSFRGLREQYF. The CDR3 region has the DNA TGTGCCAGCAGCTTCAGGGGATTGAGGGAGCAGTACTTC.